This entry is about one T cell receptor (beta chain). These data belong to a study of CD8 T cells in Susac syndrome. Per germline, CDR1 MNHEY and CDR2 SVGEGT. J lost 3 bases, V lost 7 bases, and 21 bases had no gene match. The CDR3 extends over 18 amino acids. Recently defined diagnostic criteria classed the Susac syndrome patients as definite or probable. RNA in amounts of about 0.5 to 1 ug was reverse transcribed with random hexamers. Via MiXCR, TCRdb re-called the immunoSEQ multiplex PCR reads, giving one row per CDR3 protein. The table has 71,000 or so distinct CDR3 sequences, 93% seen once. This clonotype was sampled from a human donor with Susac syndrome. Source material: CD4+ T cells from PBMCs. The chain employs TRBV6-2 or TRBV6-3 and TRBJ2-7; 7 bases align to TRBD1. CDR3 nucleotide sequence: TGTGCCAGCACTAAAACTCCGACAGGGTCGGGATTTTTCTACGAGCAGTACTTC. Amino acid sequence: CASTKTPTGSGFFYEQYF.